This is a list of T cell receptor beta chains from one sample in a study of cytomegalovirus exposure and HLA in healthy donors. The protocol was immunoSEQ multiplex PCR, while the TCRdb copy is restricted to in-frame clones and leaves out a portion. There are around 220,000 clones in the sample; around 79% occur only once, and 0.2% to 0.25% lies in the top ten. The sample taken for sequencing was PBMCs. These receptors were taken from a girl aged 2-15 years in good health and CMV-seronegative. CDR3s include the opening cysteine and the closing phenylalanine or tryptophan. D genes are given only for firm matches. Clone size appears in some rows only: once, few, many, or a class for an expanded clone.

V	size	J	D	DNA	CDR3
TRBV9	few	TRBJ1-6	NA	TGTGCCAGCAGCGTAGGCGGGGGAACACCCCTCCACTTT	CASSVGGGTPLHF
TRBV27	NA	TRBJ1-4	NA	TGTGCCAGCAGGGGAACCGGGACAGAAAAACTGTTTTTT	CASRGTGTEKLFF
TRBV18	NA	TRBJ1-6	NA	TGTGCCAGCCGAGTACAGGACAATTCACCCCTCCACTTT	CASRVQDNSPLHF
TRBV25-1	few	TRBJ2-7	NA	TGTGCCAGCAGGGCAGGAGGCTACGAGCAGTACTTC	CASRAGGYEQYF
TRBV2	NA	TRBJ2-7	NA	TGTGCCATACAAGGACTATCCTACGAGCAGTACTTC	CAIQGLSYEQYF
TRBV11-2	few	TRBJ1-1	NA	TGTGCCAGCAGCTTAGGTGGAGTGAACACTGAAGCTTTCTTT	CASSLGGVNTEAFF
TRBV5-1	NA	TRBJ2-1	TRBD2	TGCGCCAGCAGCGGGAGGGGCTACAATGAGCAGTTCTTC	CASSGRGYNEQFF
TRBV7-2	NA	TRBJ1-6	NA	TGTGCCAGCACTCCAGAGGCGGGGGAACGCTCACCCCTCCACTTT	CASTPEAGERSPLHF
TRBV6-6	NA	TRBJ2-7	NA	TGTGCCAGCAGTTACCCGCGCTTCGAGCAGTACTTC	CASSYPRFEQYF
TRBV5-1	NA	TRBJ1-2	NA	TGCGCCAGCAGCTCCGGAGGGCAGACCTATGGCTACACCTTC	CASSSGGQTYGYTF
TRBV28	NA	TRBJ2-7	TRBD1	TGTGCCAGCAGTTTAGGGTTAGGGGGCGGAACCTACGAGCAGTACTTC	CASSLGLGGGTYEQYF
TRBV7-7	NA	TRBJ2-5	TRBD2	TGTGCCAGCAGCTCTTGTGCCGGGACTAGCGGGGGGCTCAGTCGTTCGGAAGAGACCCAGTACTTC	CASSSCAGTSGGLSRSEETQYF
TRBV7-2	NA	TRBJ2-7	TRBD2	TGTGCCAGCAGCTTGCTAGCGGCCGCCAGGTACGAGCAGTACTTC	CASSLLAAARYEQYF
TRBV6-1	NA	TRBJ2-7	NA	TGTGCCAGCAGTGAAGTGACCGCCTCGGGGGCGGGAGTAGTCGAGCAGTACTTC	CASSEVTASGAGVVEQYF
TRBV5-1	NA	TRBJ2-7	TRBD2	TGCGCCAGCAGCTTGGCCGGGGGGGGAGGGACCTACGAGCAGTACTTC	CASSLAGGGGTYEQYF
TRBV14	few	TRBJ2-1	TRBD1	TGTGCCAGCAGCCAAGATCAAGGTAGGGGGCACCAGCAGTTCTTC	CASSQDQGRGHQQFF
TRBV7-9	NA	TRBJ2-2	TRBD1	TGTGCCAGCAGCTCAGCGACAGGGGCAACCGGGGAGCTGTTTTTT	CASSSATGATGELFF
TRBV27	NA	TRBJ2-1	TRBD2	TGTGCCAGCAGAAAAGCAGCGGGAGGGCCCCACAATGAGCAGTTCTTC	CASRKAAGGPHNEQFF
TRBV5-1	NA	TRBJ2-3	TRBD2	TGCGCCAGCAGCCCCACTATGCGGGGGAGTTCCACAGATACGCAGTATTTT	CASSPTMRGSSTDTQYF
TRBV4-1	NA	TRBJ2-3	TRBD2	TGCGCCAGCAGCCGACACAGGACTAGCGGGAGTACAGATACGCAGTATTTT	CASSRHRTSGSTDTQYF
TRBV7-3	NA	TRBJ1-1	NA	TGTGCCAGCAGCTCGACAGTGAACACTGAAGCTTTCTTT	CASSSTVNTEAFF